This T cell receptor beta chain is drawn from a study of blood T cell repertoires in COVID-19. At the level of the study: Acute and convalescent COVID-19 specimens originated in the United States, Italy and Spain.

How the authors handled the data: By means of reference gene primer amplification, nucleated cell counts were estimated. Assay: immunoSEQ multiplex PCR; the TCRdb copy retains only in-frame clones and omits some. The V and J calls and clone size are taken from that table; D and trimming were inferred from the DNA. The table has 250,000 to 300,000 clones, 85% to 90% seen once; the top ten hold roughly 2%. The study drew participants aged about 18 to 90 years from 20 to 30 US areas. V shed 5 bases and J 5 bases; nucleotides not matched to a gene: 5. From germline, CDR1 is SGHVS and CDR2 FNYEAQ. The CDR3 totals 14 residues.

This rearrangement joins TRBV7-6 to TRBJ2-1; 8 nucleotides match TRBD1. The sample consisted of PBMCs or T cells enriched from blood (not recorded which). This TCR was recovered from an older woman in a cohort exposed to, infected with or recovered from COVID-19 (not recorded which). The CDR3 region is CASSLGQVDNEQFF. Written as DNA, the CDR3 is TGTGCCAGCAGCCTGGGACAGGTAGACAATGAGCAGTTCTTC.